These T cell receptor beta chains were read from a single sample in a study of lymphopenia after photon versus proton radiotherapy. Method: immunoSEQ multiplex PCR; TCRdb's copy keeps in-frame clones and lacks some. This table holds about 34,000 clones, about 80% found once. Source: peripheral blood, taken from a patient treated with proton-based radiotherapy. These receptors came from a woman in her 70s with pancreatic cancer. Both conserved end residues are part of each CDR3. Fields, in order: CDR3 length, V gene, D gene, clone size, J gene, CDR3 protein, CDR3 DNA. A D gene is named only where the DNA matches it firmly. Expanded clones are given a class, and other clones once, few, many or no size at all.

15	TRBV5-4	TRBD1	NA	TRBJ1-4	CASSLGGQINEKLFF	TGTGCCAGCAGCCTGGGGGGACAGATTAATGAAAAACTGTTTTTT
17	TRBV18	TRBD2	NA	TRBJ2-1	CASSPKGAGVSYNEQFF	TGTGCCAGCTCACCAAAAGGGGCGGGAGTCTCCTACAATGAGCAGTTCTTC
17	TRBV7-2	NA	NA	TRBJ2-7	CASSSRGQAQTPGEQYF	TGTGCCAGCAGCTCCCGGGGTCAGGCACAGACCCCGGGGGAGCAGTACTTC
14	TRBV2	NA	NA	TRBJ2-7	CASSSPTGTYEQYF	TGTGCCAGCAGCAGTCCAACAGGGACCTACGAGCAGTACTTC
15	TRBV19	TRBD1	once	TRBJ1-2	CASRTGQGAPYGYTF	TGTGCCAGTAGAACTGGACAGGGGGCTCCCTATGGCTACACCTTC
14	TRBV7-2	NA	once	TRBJ1-6	CASSLFGDNSPLHF	TGTGCCAGCAGCCTCTTCGGAGATAATTCACCCCTCCACTTT
19	TRBV28	TRBD2	NA	TRBJ2-7	CASSLWVASGRAISYEQYF	TGTGCCAGCAGTTTATGGGTGGCTAGCGGGAGGGCTATTTCCTACGAGCAGTACTTC
15	TRBV28	TRBD1	NA	TRBJ1-3	CASSLWGQGRNTIYF	TGTGCCAGCAGTTTGTGGGGACAGGGTCGAAACACCATATATTTT
15	TRBV2	TRBD1	NA	TRBJ2-1	CASRGDRGWANEQFF	TGTGCCAGCAGGGGGGACAGGGGGTGGGCAAATGAGCAGTTCTTC
16	TRBV23-1	NA	NA	TRBJ2-2	CASSQSVPANTGELFF	TGCGCCAGCAGTCAATCGGTTCCCGCGAACACCGGGGAGCTGTTTTTT
14	TRBV7-2	NA	NA	TRBJ2-3	CASSLRQSTDTQYF	TGTGCCAGCAGCCTAAGACAGAGCACAGATACGCAGTATTTT
17	TRBV28	NA	NA	TRBJ2-3	CASSVYSTGEWTDTQYF	TGTGCCAGCAGTGTCTACTCGACGGGAGAATGGACAGATACGCAGTATTTT
20	TRBV2	TRBD2	NA	TRBJ2-1	CASSQIGGLAGGRGYNEQFF	TGTGCCAGCAGTCAAATAGGCGGACTAGCGGGTGGGAGGGGCTACAATGAGCAGTTCTTC
15	TRBV5-1	NA	NA	TRBJ2-1	CASSLKGGVGNEQFF	TGCGCCAGCAGCTTGAAAGGGGGAGTTGGGAATGAGCAGTTCTTC
15	TRBV9	TRBD1	NA	TRBJ1-5	CASSQGVGSNQPQHF	TGTGCCAGCAGCCAGGGGGTTGGCAGCAATCAGCCCCAGCATTTT
13	TRBV12-5	NA	NA	TRBJ1-2	CASGLGGSGGYTF	TGTGCTAGTGGCTTGGGGGGGTCGGGTGGCTACACCTTC
16	TRBV15	TRBD2	once	TRBJ2-5	CATSRDFVQGGETQYF	TGTGCCACCAGCAGAGATTTCGTTCAGGGAGGGGAGACCCAGTACTTC
12	TRBV5-4	NA	NA	TRBJ1-3	CASSLRGNTIYF	TGTGCCAGCAGCTTGAGGGGAAACACCATATATTTT
16	TRBV5-6	NA	once	TRBJ1-3	CASSQDGRISGNTIYF	TGTGCCAGCAGCCAGGACGGTAGGATCTCTGGAAACACCATATATTTT
12	TRBV12-5	NA	medium-sized	TRBJ2-7	CASRRDEGEQYF	TGTGCTAGCCGACGGGACGAAGGTGAGCAGTACTTC
15	TRBV6-5	NA	NA	TRBJ1-3	CASRDGRNSGNTIYF	TGTGCCAGCAGAGACGGGAGAAACTCTGGAAACACCATATATTTT
12	TRBV7-2	NA	NA	TRBJ2-2	CASSAFGGELFF	TGTGCCAGCAGCGCCTTCGGCGGGGAGCTGTTTTTT
14	TRBV10-3	NA	NA	TRBJ2-7	CAIKLDMNSYEQYF	TGTGCCATCAAACTCGACATGAACTCCTACGAGCAGTACTTC
11	TRBV29-1	NA	NA	TRBJ1-1	CSVEDRREAFF	TGCAGCGTTGAAGATCGCAGGGAAGCTTTCTTT
13	TRBV29-1	NA	NA	TRBJ2-7	CSVALADAYEQYF	TGCAGCGTTGCCCTAGCTGACGCCTACGAGCAGTACTTC
13	TRBV5-1	NA	once	TRBJ2-7	CASSQPSSYEQYF	TGCGCCAGCAGCCAGCCCAGCTCCTACGAGCAGTACTTC
15	TRBV2	TRBD2	NA	TRBJ2-1	CASSKREVLVNEQFF	TGTGCCAGCAGTAAGCGGGAGGTATTAGTCAATGAGCAGTTCTTC
15	TRBV7-2	TRBD2	NA	TRBJ2-7	CASSREVAGVHEQYF	TGTGCCAGCAGCAGGGAGGTAGCGGGAGTTCACGAGCAGTACTTC
15	TRBV28	TRBD2	NA	TRBJ2-7	CASSSGGAGAYEQYF	TGTGCCAGCAGCTCCGGGGGGGCGGGAGCCTACGAGCAGTACTTC
15	TRBV6-1	TRBD2	NA	TRBJ2-1	CASSGGLAGDAEQFF	TGTGCCAGCAGTGGAGGACTAGCGGGAGACGCTGAGCAGTTCTTC
14	TRBV5-4	NA	NA	TRBJ1-1	CASSQQGSGTEAFF	TGTGCCAGCAGCCAACAGGGTTCGGGCACTGAAGCTTTCTTT
12	TRBV7-2	NA	once	TRBJ2-5	CASSTIQETQYF	TGTGCCAGCAGCACGATTCAAGAGACCCAGTACTTC
10	TRBV29-1	NA	NA	TRBJ1-1	CSVLDGEAFF	TGCAGCGTTTTGGACGGTGAAGCTTTCTTT